This T cell receptor beta chain was observed in a study of shared clonotypes between healthy human individuals. CDR3 size: 12 residues. Germline assignment: CDR1 SEHNR and CDR2 FQNEAQ (reference sequence). Trimming shortened V by 4 bases and J by 7 bases, and 7 bases separated the two germline ends. Sequencing was performed with immunoSEQ multiplex PCR; in TCRdb, only in-frame clones are kept and a portion is missing. Of some 2.1 million clones listed, 85% to 95% are singletons. The chain combines TRBV7-9 with TRBJ1-4; D uncertain. This sequence was found in a man aged 18 to 35 in good health. Sequences were obtained from naive CD4+ T cells sorted from blood. Subset of the sample: CD45RA+ positively selected. This CDR3 reads CASSSGFEKLFF. The CDR3 nucleotides are TGTGCCAGCAGCTCGGGATTTGAAAAACTGTTTTTT.